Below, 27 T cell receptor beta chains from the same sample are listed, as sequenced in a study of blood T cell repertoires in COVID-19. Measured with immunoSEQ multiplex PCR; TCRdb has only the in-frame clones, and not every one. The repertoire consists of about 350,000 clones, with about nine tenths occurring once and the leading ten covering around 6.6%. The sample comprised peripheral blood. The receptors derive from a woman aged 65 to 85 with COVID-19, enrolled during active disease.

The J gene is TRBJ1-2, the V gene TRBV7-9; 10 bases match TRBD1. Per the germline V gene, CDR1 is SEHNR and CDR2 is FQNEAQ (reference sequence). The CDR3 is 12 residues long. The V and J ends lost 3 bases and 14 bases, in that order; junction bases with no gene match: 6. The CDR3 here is CASSFGGQGTTF. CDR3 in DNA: TGTGCCAGCAGCTTCGGGGGACAGGGGACGACCTTC.

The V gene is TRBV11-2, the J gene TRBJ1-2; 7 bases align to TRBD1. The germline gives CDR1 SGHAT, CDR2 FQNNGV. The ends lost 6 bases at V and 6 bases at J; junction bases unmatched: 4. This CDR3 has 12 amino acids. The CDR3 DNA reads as TGTGCCAGCAGTATACAGGGGAATGGCTACACCTTC. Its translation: CASSIQGNGYTF.

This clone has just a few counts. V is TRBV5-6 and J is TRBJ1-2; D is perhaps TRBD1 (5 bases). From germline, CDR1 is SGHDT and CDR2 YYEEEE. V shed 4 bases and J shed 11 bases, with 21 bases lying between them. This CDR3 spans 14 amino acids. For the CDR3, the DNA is TGTGCCAGCAGCCCGATCTCCGAGGGTCGGGGGTACACCTTC. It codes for CASSPISEGRGYTF. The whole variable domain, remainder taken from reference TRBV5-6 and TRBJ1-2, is DAGVTQSPTHLIKTRGQQVTLRCSPKSGHDTVSWYQQALGQGPQFIFQYYEEEERQRGNFPDRFSGHQFPNYSSELNVNALLLGDSALYLCASSPISEGRGYTFGSGTRLTVV.

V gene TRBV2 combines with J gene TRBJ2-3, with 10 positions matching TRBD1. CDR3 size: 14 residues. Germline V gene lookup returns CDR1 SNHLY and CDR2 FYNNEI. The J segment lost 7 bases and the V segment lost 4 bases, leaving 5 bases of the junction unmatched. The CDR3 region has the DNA TGTGCCAGCAGTGTGGGACAGGGGTCACATACGCAGTATTTT. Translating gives CASSVGQGSHTQYF. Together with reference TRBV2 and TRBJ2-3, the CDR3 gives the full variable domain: EPEVTQTPSHQVTQMGQEVILRCVPISNHLYFYWYRQILGQKVEFLVSFYNNEISEKSEIFDDQFSVERPDGSNFTLKIRSTKLEDSAMYFCASSVGQGSHTQYFGPGTRLTVL.

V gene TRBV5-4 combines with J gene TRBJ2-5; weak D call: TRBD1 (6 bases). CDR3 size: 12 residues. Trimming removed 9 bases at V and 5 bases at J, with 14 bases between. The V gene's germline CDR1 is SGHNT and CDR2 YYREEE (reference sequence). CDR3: CATSPQGETQYF. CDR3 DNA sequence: TGTGCCACTAGCCCGCAGGGGGAGACCCAGTACTTC.

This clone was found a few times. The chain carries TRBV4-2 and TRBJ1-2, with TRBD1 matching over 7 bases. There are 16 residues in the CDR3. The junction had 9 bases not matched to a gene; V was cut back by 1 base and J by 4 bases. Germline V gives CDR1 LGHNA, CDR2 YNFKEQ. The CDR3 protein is CASSQVLEGASYGYTF. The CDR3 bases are TGTGCCAGCAGCCAAGTGCTAGAGGGGGCGAGCTATGGCTACACCTTC.

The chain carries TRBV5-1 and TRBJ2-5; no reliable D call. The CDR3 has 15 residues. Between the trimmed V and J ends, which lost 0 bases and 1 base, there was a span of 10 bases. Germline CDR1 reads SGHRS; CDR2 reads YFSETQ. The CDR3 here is CASSLDTNPQETQYF. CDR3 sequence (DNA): TGCGCCAGCAGCTTGGACACAAACCCCCAAGAGACCCAGTACTTC.

The CDR3 loop is CASSVGSRYADTQYF. CDR3 nucleotide sequence: TGTGCCAGCAGCGTAGGGAGTCGGTACGCAGATACGCAGTATTTT. J is TRBJ2-3 and V is TRBV9; D not certain. Germline lookup yields CDR1 SGDLS and CDR2 YYNGEE. Deletions cut 0 bases from V and 4 bases from J, with 12 bases between. This CDR3 has 15 amino acids.

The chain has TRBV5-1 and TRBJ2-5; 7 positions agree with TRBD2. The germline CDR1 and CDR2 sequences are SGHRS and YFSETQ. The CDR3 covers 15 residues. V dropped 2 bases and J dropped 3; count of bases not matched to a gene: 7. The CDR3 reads CASSLSPGGEETQYF. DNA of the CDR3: TGCGCCAGCAGCTTATCTCCGGGGGGAGAAGAGACCCAGTACTTC.

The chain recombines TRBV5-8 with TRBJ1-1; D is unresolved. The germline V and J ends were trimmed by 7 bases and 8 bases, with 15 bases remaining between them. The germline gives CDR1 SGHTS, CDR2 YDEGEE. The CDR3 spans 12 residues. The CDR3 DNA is TGTGCCAGCGAGAGGGCGAGGACGGAAGCTTTCTTT. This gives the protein CASERARTEAFF.

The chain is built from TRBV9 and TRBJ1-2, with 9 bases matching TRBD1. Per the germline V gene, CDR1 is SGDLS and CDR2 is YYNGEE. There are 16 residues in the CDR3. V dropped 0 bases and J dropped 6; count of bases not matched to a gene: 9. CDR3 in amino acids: CASSVEGRGQGDGYTF. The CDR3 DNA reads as TGTGCCAGCAGCGTAGAGGGGCGGGGACAGGGTGATGGCTACACCTTC. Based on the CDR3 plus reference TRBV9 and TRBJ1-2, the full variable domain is DSGVTQTPKHLITATGQRVTLRCSPRSGDLSVYWYQQSLDQGLQFLIQYYNGEERAKGNILERFSAQQFPDLHSELNLSSLELGDSALYFCASSVEGRGQGDGYTFGSGTRLTVV.

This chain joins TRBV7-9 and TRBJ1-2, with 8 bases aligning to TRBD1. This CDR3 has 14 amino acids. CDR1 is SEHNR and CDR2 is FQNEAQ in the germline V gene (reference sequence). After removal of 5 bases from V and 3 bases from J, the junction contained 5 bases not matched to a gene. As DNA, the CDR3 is TGTGCCAGCAGCGGACAGGGTGGGGACTATGGCTACACCTTC. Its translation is CASSGQGGDYGYTF.

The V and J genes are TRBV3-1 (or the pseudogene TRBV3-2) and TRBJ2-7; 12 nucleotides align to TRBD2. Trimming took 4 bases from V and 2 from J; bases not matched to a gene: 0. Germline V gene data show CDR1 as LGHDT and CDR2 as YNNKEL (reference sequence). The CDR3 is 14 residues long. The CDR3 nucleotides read TGTGCCAGCAGCCCTAGCGGGGGGGCCTACGAGCAGTACTTC. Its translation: CASSPSGGAYEQYF.

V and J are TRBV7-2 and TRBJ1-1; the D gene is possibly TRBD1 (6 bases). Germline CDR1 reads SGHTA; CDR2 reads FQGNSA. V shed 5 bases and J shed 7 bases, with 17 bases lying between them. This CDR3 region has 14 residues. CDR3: CASSTQGGQYEAFF. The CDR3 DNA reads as TGTGCCAGCAGCACCCAAGGAGGACAGTATGAAGCTTTCTTT.

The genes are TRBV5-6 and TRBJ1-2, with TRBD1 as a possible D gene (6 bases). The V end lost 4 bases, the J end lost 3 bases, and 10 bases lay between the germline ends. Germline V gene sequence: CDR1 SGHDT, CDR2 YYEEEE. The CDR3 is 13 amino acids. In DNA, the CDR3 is TGTGCCAGCAGCGGAGGACAGCACTATGGCTACACCTTC. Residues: CASSGGQHYGYTF.

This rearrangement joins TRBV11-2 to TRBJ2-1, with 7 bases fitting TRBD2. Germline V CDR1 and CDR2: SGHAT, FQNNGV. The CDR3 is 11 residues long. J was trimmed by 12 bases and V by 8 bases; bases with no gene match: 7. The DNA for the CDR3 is TGTGCCAGCCGTCCCGGGGGGAGGCAGTTCTTC. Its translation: CASRPGGRQFF.

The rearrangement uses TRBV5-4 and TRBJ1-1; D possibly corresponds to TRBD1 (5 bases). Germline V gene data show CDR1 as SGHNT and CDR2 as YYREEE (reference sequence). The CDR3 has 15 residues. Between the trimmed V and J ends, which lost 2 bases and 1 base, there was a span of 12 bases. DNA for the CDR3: TGTGCCAGCAGCTTTTACAGGTCTGGGAACACTGAAGCTTTCTTT. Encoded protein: CASSFYRSGNTEAFF.

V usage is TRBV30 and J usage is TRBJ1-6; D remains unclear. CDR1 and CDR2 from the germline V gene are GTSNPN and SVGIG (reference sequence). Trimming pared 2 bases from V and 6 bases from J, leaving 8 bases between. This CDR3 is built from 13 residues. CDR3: CAWSIVLNSPLHF. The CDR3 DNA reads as TGTGCCTGGAGTATCGTTCTTAATTCACCCCTCCACTTT.

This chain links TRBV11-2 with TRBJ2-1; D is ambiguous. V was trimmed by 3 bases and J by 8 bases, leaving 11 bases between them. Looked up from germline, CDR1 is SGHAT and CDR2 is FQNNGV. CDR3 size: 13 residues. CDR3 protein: CASSFLNVDEQFF. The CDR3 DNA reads TGTGCCAGCAGCTTCCTTAATGTCGATGAGCAGTTCTTC.

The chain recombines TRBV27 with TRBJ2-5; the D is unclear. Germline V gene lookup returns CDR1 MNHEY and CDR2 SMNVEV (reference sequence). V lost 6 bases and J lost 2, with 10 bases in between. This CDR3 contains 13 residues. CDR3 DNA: TGTGCCAGCAGCTATACCCGACAAGAGACCCAGTACTTC. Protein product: CASSYTRQETQYF.

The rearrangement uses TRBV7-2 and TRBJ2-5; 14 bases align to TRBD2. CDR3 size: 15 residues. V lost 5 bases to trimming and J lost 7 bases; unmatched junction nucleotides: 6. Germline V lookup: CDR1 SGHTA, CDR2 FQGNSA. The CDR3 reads CASSLGLAGAPTQYF. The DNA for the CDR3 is TGTGCCAGCAGCCTGGGACTAGCGGGGGCGCCGACCCAGTACTTC.

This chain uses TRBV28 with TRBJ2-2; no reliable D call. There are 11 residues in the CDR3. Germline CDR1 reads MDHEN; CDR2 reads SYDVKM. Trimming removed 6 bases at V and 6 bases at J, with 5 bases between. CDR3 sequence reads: CASRLAGELFF. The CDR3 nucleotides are TGTGCCAGCAGACTTGCCGGGGAGCTGTTTTTT.

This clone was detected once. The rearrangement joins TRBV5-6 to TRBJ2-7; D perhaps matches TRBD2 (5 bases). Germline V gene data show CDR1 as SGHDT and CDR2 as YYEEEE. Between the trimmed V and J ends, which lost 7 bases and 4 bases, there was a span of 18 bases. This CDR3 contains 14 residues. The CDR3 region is CASRDGEGGYEQYF. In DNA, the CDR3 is TGTGCCAGCCGAGACGGAGAGGGCGGGTACGAGCAGTACTTC. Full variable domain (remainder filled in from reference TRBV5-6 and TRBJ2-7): DAGVTQSPTHLIKTRGQQVTLRCSPKSGHDTVSWYQQALGQGPQFIFQYYEEEERQRGNFPDRFSGHQFPNYSSELNVNALLLGDSALYLCASRDGEGGYEQYFGPGTRLTVT.

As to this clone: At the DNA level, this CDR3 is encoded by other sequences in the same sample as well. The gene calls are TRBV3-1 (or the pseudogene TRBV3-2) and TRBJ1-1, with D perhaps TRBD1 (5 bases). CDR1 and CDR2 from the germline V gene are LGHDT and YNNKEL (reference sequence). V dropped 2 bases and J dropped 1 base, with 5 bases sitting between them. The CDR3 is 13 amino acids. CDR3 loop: CASSQTGNTEAFF. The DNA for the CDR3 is TGTGCCAGCAGCCAAACAGGGAACACTGAAGCTTTCTTT.

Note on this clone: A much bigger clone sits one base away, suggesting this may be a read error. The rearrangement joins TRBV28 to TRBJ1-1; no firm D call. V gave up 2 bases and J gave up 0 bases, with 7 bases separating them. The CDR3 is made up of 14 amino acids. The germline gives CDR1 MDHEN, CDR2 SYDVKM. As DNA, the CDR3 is TGTGCCAGCAGTTTAGGAGGGTTGAACACTGAAGCTTTCTTT. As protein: CASSLGGLNTEAFF.

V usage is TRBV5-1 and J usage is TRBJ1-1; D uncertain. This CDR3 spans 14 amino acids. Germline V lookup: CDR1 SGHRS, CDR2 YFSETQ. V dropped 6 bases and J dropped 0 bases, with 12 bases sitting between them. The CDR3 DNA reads TGCGCCAGCAAACGTAGCGTCATGAACACTGAAGCTTTCTTT. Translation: CASKRSVMNTEAFF.

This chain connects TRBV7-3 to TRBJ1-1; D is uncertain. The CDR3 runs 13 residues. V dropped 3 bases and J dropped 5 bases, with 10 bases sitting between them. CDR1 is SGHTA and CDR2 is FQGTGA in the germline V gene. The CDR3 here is CASSFISGTEAFF. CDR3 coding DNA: TGTGCCAGCAGCTTCATCTCGGGGACTGAAGCTTTCTTT.